Listed below are T cell receptor beta chains from one sample, sequenced in a study of T-cell reconstitution after alpha-beta-depleted transplantation in children. TCRdb re-called the PCR reads through MiXCR, storing one row per CDR3 protein. The sample yields a few hundred thousand distinct CDR3 sequences, 9.9% seen once. This material consisted of PBMCs from the stem cell graft donor, taken from the stem cell graft. The origin of the receptors is a human donor who donated a stem cell graft to a child with SCID. Both conserved end residues are part of each CDR3. The D gene is left open where the match is weak. The size field is filled for only some rows; it gives once, few, many or a size class.

cdr3_aa	cdr3_nt	j_call	v_call	clone_size	d_call
CASTVTGSYNSPLHF	TGTGCCAGCACCGTGACAGGGTCCTATAATTCACCCCTCCACTTT	TRBJ1-6	TRBV12-3/TRBV12-4	NA	TRBD1
CASSFGGKDTQYF	TGCGCCAGCAGTTTTGGGGGAAAAGATACGCAGTATTTT	TRBJ2-3	TRBV5-1	NA	NA
CASSSTTQAHEQYF	TGTGCCAGCAGCTCGACAACCCAAGCCCACGAGCAGTACTTC	TRBJ2-7	TRBV7-9	NA	NA
CASSLTDQPQHF	TGTGCCAGCAGCCTGACAGATCAGCCCCAGCATTTT	TRBJ1-5	TRBV14	NA	NA
CSVPTGQTTDEQYF	TGCAGCGTACCTACCGGCCAAACGACCGACGAGCAGTACTTC	TRBJ2-7	TRBV29-1	NA	NA
CASSLVGVRLAGSSYEQYF	TGTGCCAGCAGCTTAGTGGGGGTTCGACTAGCGGGGAGCTCCTACGAGCAGTACTTC	TRBJ2-7	TRBV7-8	NA	TRBD2
CASRRQGGEGDEAFF	TGTGCCAGCCGCAGACAAGGGGGCGAGGGAGATGAAGCTTTCTTT	TRBJ1-1	TRBV27	few	TRBD1
CASSRKSSADTQYF	TGTGCCAGCAGCCGCAAATCCTCCGCAGATACGCAGTATTTT	TRBJ2-3	TRBV12-3/TRBV12-4	few	NA
CASSSQGRGSEAFF	TGTGCCAGCAGCTCACAGGGTCGAGGAAGCGAAGCTTTCTTT	TRBJ1-1	TRBV7-2	few	NA
CASSEEGGTTEAFF	TGTGCCAGCAGCGAAGAGGGGGGGACGACTGAAGCTTTCTTT	TRBJ1-1	TRBV2	few	NA
CATRNSGTGGYEQYF	TGTGCCACCCGGAACTCCGGGACAGGGGGCTACGAGCAGTACTTC	TRBJ2-7	TRBV10-3	many	TRBD1
CAGGASLSGDTQYF	TGTGCCGGGGGGGCTAGCTTAAGTGGAGATACGCAGTATTTT	TRBJ2-3	TRBV6-1	NA	NA
CASRSDVGNEQFF	TGTGCCAGCAGATCGGATGTCGGCAATGAGCAGTTCTTC	TRBJ2-1	TRBV12-3/TRBV12-4	NA	NA
CASSLVSGNSYEQYF	TGTGCCAGCAGCCTTGTGAGCGGAAACTCCTACGAGCAGTACTTC	TRBJ2-7	TRBV12-3/TRBV12-4	few	NA
CASMGWGQMDPGELFF	TGTGCCAGCATGGGGTGGGGACAGATGGACCCCGGGGAGCTGTTTTTT	TRBJ2-2	TRBV2	NA	TRBD1
CASRPGTPPSTDTQYF	TGTGCCAGCAGACCCGGGACACCACCTAGCACAGATACGCAGTATTTT	TRBJ2-3	TRBV2	many	NA
CASSAQLGLVYNEQFF	TGTGCCAGCAGTGCACAGTTAGGACTAGTGTACAATGAGCAGTTCTTC	TRBJ2-1	TRBV25-1	few	TRBD2
CASKVDSWNTEAFF	TGTGCCAGCAAAGTTGACAGCTGGAACACTGAAGCTTTCTTT	TRBJ1-1	TRBV12-3/TRBV12-4	NA	NA
CASSLGTGWVTGELFF	TGTGCCAGCAGCTTAGGAACGGGGTGGGTTACCGGGGAGCTGTTTTTT	TRBJ2-2	TRBV7-2	NA	NA
CASRGDAYQETQYF	TGTGCCAGCAGAGGCGATGCGTACCAAGAGACCCAGTACTTC	TRBJ2-5	TRBV5-6	NA	NA
CASSLGATLSYEQYF	TGTGCCAGCAGCTTAGGAGCCACGCTCTCCTACGAGCAGTACTTC	TRBJ2-7	TRBV11-2	NA	NA
CSARNGVSVGYTF	TGCAGTGCTAGAAACGGTGTCTCGGTGGGCTACACCTTC	TRBJ1-2	TRBV20-1	few	NA
CSARDSQGPYEQYF	TGCAGTGCAAGGGACTCCCAGGGCCCCTACGAGCAGTACTTC	TRBJ2-7	TRBV20-1	few	NA
CATSKQQGAYYGYTF	TGTGCCACCAGCAAACAGCAGGGGGCTTACTATGGCTACACCTTC	TRBJ1-2	TRBV3-1	NA	TRBD1